This is a list of T cell receptor beta chains from one sample in a study of metastatic and nonmetastatic thyroid tumors. TCRdb reprocessed the PCR reads via MiXCR. The table has 21,000 or so clones, roughly a sixth seen once. The sample taken for sequencing was blood. These receptors were collected from a female donor with papillary thyroid cancer or a benign thyroid nodule (not recorded which). Some clones in this sample may be carry-over from other donors' samples. The CDR3 runs from the conserved cysteine through the conserved F or W. A D gene is named only where the DNA matches it firmly. Expanded clones get a size class; other rows say once, few or many, or leave the size out.

DNA	CDR3	D	V	J	size
TGTGCCAGCTCACCAGGGACTAGCGGGAGGGACAATGAGCAGTTCTTC	CASSPGTSGRDNEQFF	TRBD2	TRBV18	TRBJ2-1	many
TGCAGTGCTAAGAGGGCTATGGTTGGGGGCTACACCTTC	CSAKRAMVGGYTF	.	TRBV20-1	TRBJ1-2	.
TGTGCCAGCAGTTCACAGGGGGCGCAAACCGGGGAGCTGTTTTTT	CASSSQGAQTGELFF	TRBD1	TRBV6-5	TRBJ2-2	few
TGTGCCAGCAGCTTGTGGCTAGCGAACACCGGGGAGCTGTTTTTT	CASSLWLANTGELFF	.	TRBV7-8	TRBJ2-2	many
TGTGCCAGCAGCCAAGAGGGGGATTCACCCCTCCACTTT	CASSQEGDSPLHF	.	TRBV3-1	TRBJ1-6	.
TGCGCCAGCAGCCGTGGGGTCCTAGCAAGTTCCTACGAGCAGTACTTC	CASSRGVLASSYEQYF	.	TRBV4-1	TRBJ2-7	many
TGTGCCAGCAGCTTGGTGGGAGGGGGCCTTAACTATGGCTACACCTTC	CASSLVGGGLNYGYTF	TRBD1	TRBV13	TRBJ1-2	medium-sized
TGTGCCAGCAGCTTGGTGCCGGGACTAGGCCATTACGAGCAGTACTTC	CASSLVPGLGHYEQYF	TRBD2	TRBV5-6	TRBJ2-7	many
TGTGCCAGTAGTTGGGACTTCCAAGAGACCCAGTACTTC	CASSWDFQETQYF	.	TRBV19	TRBJ2-5	few
TGTGCCAGCAGCTTGAGGAGGGAAGGTGAGCAGTTCTTC	CASSLRREGEQFF	.	TRBV5-8	TRBJ2-1	many
TGTGCCAGCAGAGTTGGGGACAGGGGAGTTTCACCCCTCCACTTT	CASRVGDRGVSPLHF	TRBD1	TRBV2	TRBJ1-6	medium-sized
TGCAGTGCAACCGGGACTAGCGGGAGGGCCTACAACGAGCAGTACTTC	CSATGTSGRAYNEQYF	TRBD2	TRBV20-1	TRBJ2-7	.
TGTGCCAGCAGCGTAGGCGGGGGGACAATGGGAAACATTCAGTACTTC	CASSVGGGTMGNIQYF	TRBD2	TRBV9	TRBJ2-4	many
TGTGCCAGCAGTTACGGTAACAGGGTCACTGAAGCTTTCTTT	CASSYGNRVTEAFF	.	TRBV6-2/TRBV6-3	TRBJ1-1	few
TGTGCCAGCAGTGCTGCCGGTGCGGGTACCTCCTACGAGCAGTACTTC	CASSAAGAGTSYEQYF	.	TRBV28	TRBJ2-7	many